This paragraph covers one T cell receptor (beta chain) sequence. Its antigen is still unknown. This sample was included in a study of OX40 agonist ivuxolimab in advanced cancers. Background on the study: Dosing consisted of intravenous ivuxolimab at 0.01 to 10 mg/kg every 2 weeks. Melanoma, hepatocellular carcinoma, head and neck or renal cell cancer occurred in dose-escalation patients. Enrollees could have had prior anti-PD-1, anti-PD-L1 or anti-CTLA-4 therapy, which approximately 40% had received. Findings and limits, study-wide: Among T cells, CD8+ cells averaged more expanded clones than CD4+ cells.

Germline CDR1 reads MNHNS; CDR2 reads SASEGT. V was clipped by 3 bases and J by 4 bases, with 6 bases between them. CDR3 length equals 13 residues. The repertoire was sequenced with immunoSEQ multiplex PCR; TCRdb's copy has only in-frame clones and lacks some. The sample holds over 55,000 clones, around four fifths seen once. The clonotype originates from an adult with an advanced solid tumor such as melanoma, head and neck, liver or kidney cancer. V and J are TRBV6-1 and TRBJ2-2; the D is unclear. Here the sequenced sample was CD4+ or CD8+ T cells sorted from blood, taken in a trial of the OX40 agonist ivuxolimab. This chain's CDR3 is CASSELSTGELFF. CDR3 DNA sequence: TGTGCCAGCAGTGAGCTGAGCACCGGGGAGCTGTTTTTT.